At least ten counts were recorded for the clone carrying this T cell receptor beta chain. In TCRdb, the 5' RACE reads were re-called with MiXCR into one record per CDR3 protein. Of 570,000 or so distinct CDR3 sequences listed, nearly 10% were seen once; the top ten hold roughly 3.2%. The sample belongs to a study of identical twins. V gave up 4 bases and J gave up 0 bases, with 10 bases separating them. Germline-derived CDR1 and CDR2 are SEHNR and FQNEAQ (reference sequence). This CDR3 region has 14 residues. These data were also reused for a study on yellow fever vaccine responses in identical twins.

This sequence originates from a woman aged 18 to 35 in good health. Sequenced input: PBMCs. The chain carries TRBV7-9 and TRBJ2-7; D unclear. This CDR3 reads CASSSKTSSYEQYF. DNA for the CDR3: TGTGCCAGCAGCTCAAAGACCAGCTCCTACGAGCAGTACTTC.